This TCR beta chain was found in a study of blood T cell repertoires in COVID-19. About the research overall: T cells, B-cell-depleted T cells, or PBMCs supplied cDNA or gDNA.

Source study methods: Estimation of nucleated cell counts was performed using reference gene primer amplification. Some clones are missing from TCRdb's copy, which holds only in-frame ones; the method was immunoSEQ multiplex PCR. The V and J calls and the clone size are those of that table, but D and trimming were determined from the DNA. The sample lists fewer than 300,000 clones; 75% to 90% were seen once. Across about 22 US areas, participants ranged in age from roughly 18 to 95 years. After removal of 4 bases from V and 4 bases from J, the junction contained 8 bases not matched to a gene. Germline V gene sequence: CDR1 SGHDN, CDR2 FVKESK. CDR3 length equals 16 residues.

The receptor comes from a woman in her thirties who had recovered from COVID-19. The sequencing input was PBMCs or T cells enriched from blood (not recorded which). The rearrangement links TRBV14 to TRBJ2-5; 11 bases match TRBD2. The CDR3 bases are TGTGCCAGCAGCCCCGCTAGCGGGAGGTGGGGAGAGACCCAGTACTTC. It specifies CASSPASGRWGETQYF.